This T cell receptor beta chain stems from a study of shared clonotypes between healthy human individuals. Study observations and caveats: For sorted subsets, rarefaction showed incomplete sequencing despite large depth.

This CDR3 spans 14 amino acids. Unmatched junction bases numbered 3, after V lost 0 bases and J lost 5 bases. The germline gives CDR1 SGHRS, CDR2 YFSETQ. Produced via immunoSEQ multiplex PCR; TCRdb's table is partial and in-frame only. Among some 1 million clones listed, about 80% were seen once. Note on this clone: Its target is unknown.

What was sequenced was memory CD4+ T cells sorted from blood. Indicated subset: CD45RA-negative fraction. The origin of this receptor is a man between 18 and 29 years old in good health. The rearrangement joins TRBV5-1 to TRBJ2-7, with TRBD1 identical over 9 bases. CDR3 loop: CASSLGDRVDEQYF. The CDR3, as DNA: TGCGCCAGCAGCTTGGGGGACAGGGTGGACGAGCAGTACTTC.